This is a list of T cell receptor beta chains from one sample in a study of naive and memory T cell subsets. From the UMI-ligation and nested PCR reads, TCRdb called clonotypes with MiXCR, one entry per CDR3 protein. The sample lists about 160,000 distinct CDR3 sequences; over 20% were seen once. The sequenced sample consisted of naive CD4+ T cells from blood. All receptors derive from a human donor in good health. Each CDR3 is given with its conserved first and last residue. D genes are given only for firm matches. Only some rows state a clone size, as once, few, many or a class for expanded clones.

D gene: .; V gene: TRBV5-1; clone size: many; J gene: TRBJ1-1; CDR3 protein: CASSPRTDWNTEAFF; CDR3 DNA: TGCGCCAGCAGCCCCCGGACGGACTGGAACACTGAAGCTTTCTTT
D gene: TRBD2; V gene: TRBV12-3/TRBV12-4; clone size: .; J gene: TRBJ2-2; CDR3 protein: CASKRAGGTNTGELFF; CDR3 DNA: TGTGCCAGCAAAAGGGCGGGAGGGACGAACACCGGGGAGCTGTTTTTT
D gene: .; V gene: TRBV20-1; clone size: few; J gene: TRBJ1-2; CDR3 protein: CSARDRDLRGYTF; CDR3 DNA: TGCAGTGCTAGAGATCGTGACTTACGGGGCTACACCTTC
D gene: .; V gene: TRBV20-1; clone size: few; J gene: TRBJ2-1; CDR3 protein: CSARGLIGEQFF; CDR3 DNA: TGCAGTGCTAGGGGGCTTATTGGTGAGCAGTTCTTC
D gene: .; V gene: TRBV28; clone size: .; J gene: TRBJ2-7; CDR3 protein: CASGGQPLSYEQYF; CDR3 DNA: TGTGCCAGCGGCGGACAGCCGCTCTCCTACGAGCAGTACTTC
D gene: TRBD2; V gene: TRBV4-1; clone size: few; J gene: TRBJ2-1; CDR3 protein: CASSQEALAGAYNEQFF; CDR3 DNA: TGCGCCAGCAGCCAAGAGGCCCTGGCGGGAGCCTACAATGAGCAGTTCTTC
D gene: TRBD1; V gene: TRBV20-1; clone size: few; J gene: TRBJ2-6; CDR3 protein: CSALDRGNVLTF; CDR3 DNA: TGCAGTGCTTTGGACAGGGGCAACGTCCTGACTTTC
D gene: TRBD2; V gene: TRBV2; clone size: .; J gene: TRBJ2-2; CDR3 protein: CASSVISGTPGELFF; CDR3 DNA: TGTGCCAGCAGTGTTATTAGCGGGACGCCCGGGGAGCTGTTTTTT
D gene: TRBD2; V gene: TRBV5-1; clone size: few; J gene: TRBJ2-3; CDR3 protein: CASSLGLAALTDTQYF; CDR3 DNA: TGCGCCAGCAGCTTGGGACTAGCGGCACTCACAGATACGCAGTATTTT
D gene: TRBD1; V gene: TRBV6-5; clone size: .; J gene: TRBJ1-5; CDR3 protein: CASSPDRGPQPQHF; CDR3 DNA: TGTGCCAGCAGTCCCGACAGGGGTCCTCAGCCCCAGCATTTT
D gene: .; V gene: TRBV18; clone size: once; J gene: TRBJ1-5; CDR3 protein: CASSPGPNQPQHF; CDR3 DNA: TGTGCCAGCTCACCAGGCCCCAATCAGCCCCAGCATTTT
D gene: TRBD1; V gene: TRBV18; clone size: few; J gene: TRBJ2-2; CDR3 protein: CASSGQGAATGELFF; CDR3 DNA: TGTGCCAGCTCAGGACAGGGGGCTGCCACCGGGGAGCTGTTTTTT
D gene: .; V gene: TRBV20-1; clone size: many; J gene: TRBJ2-5; CDR3 protein: CSARDLGRATQYF; CDR3 DNA: TGCAGTGCTAGAGATCTAGGCCGAGCGACCCAGTACTTC
D gene: TRBD1; V gene: TRBV27; clone size: .; J gene: TRBJ2-7; CDR3 protein: CASSHGPGTASYEQYF; CDR3 DNA: TGTGCCAGCAGTCACGGTCCCGGGACAGCCTCCTACGAGCAGTACTTC
D gene: TRBD1; V gene: TRBV4-1; clone size: .; J gene: TRBJ2-7; CDR3 protein: CASSQAGQGIYEQYF; CDR3 DNA: TGCGCCAGCAGCCAAGCCGGACAGGGGATCTACGAGCAGTACTTC
D gene: TRBD2; V gene: TRBV25-1; clone size: .; J gene: TRBJ2-1; CDR3 protein: CASSGTSDGLEQFF; CDR3 DNA: TGTGCCAGCTCAGGGACTAGCGATGGGTTGGAGCAGTTCTTC
D gene: .; V gene: TRBV20-1; clone size: few; J gene: TRBJ1-2; CDR3 protein: CSASNRAGYTF; CDR3 DNA: TGCAGTGCTTCGAACAGGGCTGGCTACACCTTC
D gene: TRBD1; V gene: TRBV28; clone size: .; J gene: TRBJ2-1; CDR3 protein: CASNQGGQGNEQFF; CDR3 DNA: TGTGCCAGCAACCAAGGCGGACAGGGTAATGAGCAGTTCTTC
D gene: .; V gene: TRBV5-1; clone size: .; J gene: TRBJ2-1; CDR3 protein: CASSLVAVGPHEQFF; CDR3 DNA: TGCGCCAGCAGCTTGGTAGCGGTCGGGCCCCATGAGCAGTTCTTC
D gene: .; V gene: TRBV24-1; clone size: .; J gene: TRBJ2-1; CDR3 protein: CATSDPGREEQFF; CDR3 DNA: TGTGCCACCAGTGATCCAGGAAGGGAGGAGCAGTTCTTC
D gene: TRBD2; V gene: TRBV7-2; clone size: .; J gene: TRBJ2-7; CDR3 protein: CASSLGLAGQDEQYF; CDR3 DNA: TGTGCCAGCAGCCTGGGACTAGCGGGACAGGACGAGCAGTACTTC
D gene: TRBD1; V gene: TRBV12-3/TRBV12-4; clone size: .; J gene: TRBJ1-6; CDR3 protein: CASRSGQVSPLHF; CDR3 DNA: TGTGCCAGCAGATCTGGACAGGTTTCACCCCTCCACTTT
D gene: TRBD2; V gene: TRBV12-5; clone size: few; J gene: TRBJ2-7; CDR3 protein: CASGLVLGRELSYEQYF; CDR3 DNA: TGTGCTAGTGGTTTGGTACTCGGGCGGGAGCTCTCCTACGAGCAGTACTTC
D gene: TRBD2; V gene: TRBV10-2; clone size: few; J gene: TRBJ2-1; CDR3 protein: CASSGGLAGNPSYNEQFF; CDR3 DNA: TGCGCCAGCAGTGGGGGACTAGCGGGAAACCCATCCTACAATGAGCAGTTCTTC
D gene: .; V gene: TRBV7-6; clone size: many; J gene: TRBJ2-5; CDR3 protein: CASSLVQETQYF; CDR3 DNA: TGTGCCAGCAGCTTAGTACAAGAGACCCAGTACTTC
D gene: .; V gene: TRBV14; clone size: few; J gene: TRBJ1-4; CDR3 protein: CASSQVPLEGEKLFF; CDR3 DNA: TGTGCCAGCAGCCAAGTACCACTGGAAGGTGAAAAACTGTTTTTT
D gene: .; V gene: TRBV7-6; clone size: many; J gene: TRBJ2-5; CDR3 protein: CASSLAAQETQYF; CDR3 DNA: TGTGCCAGCAGCTTAGCGGCCCAAGAGACCCAGTACTTC
D gene: .; V gene: TRBV12-3/TRBV12-4; clone size: .; J gene: TRBJ2-3; CDR3 protein: CASSLLQGSTDTQYF; CDR3 DNA: TGTGCCAGCAGTTTATTGCAAGGGAGCACAGATACGCAGTATTTT
D gene: .; V gene: TRBV14; clone size: .; J gene: TRBJ2-7; CDR3 protein: CASSRQRTYEQYF; CDR3 DNA: TGTGCCAGCAGCCGCCAGCGGACCTACGAGCAGTACTTC
D gene: .; V gene: TRBV5-5; clone size: few; J gene: TRBJ2-1; CDR3 protein: CGSASSLRLVDNEQFF; CDR3 DNA: TGTGGGAGTGCCAGCAGCTTGCGACTAGTCGACAATGAGCAGTTCTTC
D gene: .; V gene: TRBV29-1; clone size: .; J gene: TRBJ1-6; CDR3 protein: CSVEAHRVPPLHF; CDR3 DNA: TGCAGCGTTGAGGCTCACAGGGTACCACCCCTCCACTTT